This T cell receptor (beta chain) originates from a study of blood T cell repertoires in COVID-19. Overall study: COVID-19 samples from acute and convalescent phases originated in the United States, Italy and Spain. PBMCs, B-cell-depleted T cells, or T cells provided the cDNA or gDNA that made up the material.

The authors' processing: From reference gene primer amplification, estimates of nucleated cell counts were derived. Profiling relied on immunoSEQ multiplex PCR, and the TCRdb table lists in-frame clones only, not all of them. V and J calls plus clone size are reproduced from that table; the DNA served to infer D and trimming. The sample lists some 16,000 clones, approximately 93% occurring once. Sample: peripheral blood. The source is a human donor in a cohort sampled during active COVID-19.

CDR3 amino acids: CASSTRDKDFVGYEQYF. CDR3 DNA: TGTGCCAGCAGCACGCGAGATAAGGACTTTGTGGGCTACGAGCAGTACTTC. This chain uses TRBV21-1 with TRBJ2-7; the table's D call, TRBD2, has no DNA check behind it. TRBV21-1 is designated a pseudogene. CDR3 size: 17 residues.